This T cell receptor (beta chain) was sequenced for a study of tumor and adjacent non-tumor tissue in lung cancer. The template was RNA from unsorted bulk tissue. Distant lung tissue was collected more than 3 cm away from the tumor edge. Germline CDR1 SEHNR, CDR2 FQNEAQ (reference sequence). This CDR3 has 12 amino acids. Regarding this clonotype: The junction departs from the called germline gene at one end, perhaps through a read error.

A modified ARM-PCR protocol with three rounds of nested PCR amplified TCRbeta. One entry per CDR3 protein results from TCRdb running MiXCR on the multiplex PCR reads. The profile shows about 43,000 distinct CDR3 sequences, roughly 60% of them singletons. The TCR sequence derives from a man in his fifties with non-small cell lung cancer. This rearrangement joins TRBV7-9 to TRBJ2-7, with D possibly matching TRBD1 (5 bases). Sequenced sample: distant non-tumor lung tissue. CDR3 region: CDSSPDSYEQYF. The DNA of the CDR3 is TGTGACAGCAGCCCCGACAGTTACGAGCAGTACTTC. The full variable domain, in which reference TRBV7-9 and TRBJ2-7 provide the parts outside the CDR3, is DTGVSQNPRHKITKRGQNVTFRCDPISEHNRLYWYRQTLGQGPEFLTYFQNEAQLEKSRLLSDRFSAERPKGSFSTLEIQRTEQGDSAMYLCDSSPDSYEQYFGPGTRLTVT.